This TCR beta chain was found in a study of CD8 T cells in ankylosing spondylitis (dated by TCRdb to between 2016 and 2019). In the study overall: The study set out to find disease-linked TCR variants by profiling T cell receptor beta repertoires in ankylosing spondylitis patients and healthy donors. Samples of peripheral blood were taken, and for ankylosing spondylitis patients, synovial fluid was collected as well. In total, the full study cohort was made up of approximately 99 healthy donors and 25 ankylosing spondylitis patients.

About this clonotype: The antigen this receptor binds is unknown. The sample holds no much larger clone one base away, and base qualities are not on file.

Beyond this particular receptor, the publication reports: A CD8+ phenotype was shown by the disease-linked clones, which were found at relatively low frequencies in peripheral blood. Some motif variants had previously been reported in the synovial fluid and blood of reactive arthritis patients, which suggests shared mechanisms of disease initiation. A TCR beta motif made up of several highly homologous amino acid variants appeared to be characteristic of blood from ankylosing spondylitis patients. According to the report, matched synovial fluid samples from ankylosing spondylitis patients were significantly enriched for the disease-linked clones.

Data came from an Illumina HiSeq 2500. TCR beta libraries were prepared by quantitative 5'-RACE with molecular barcodes. The published analysis was carried out like this. A new computational method, built on a probabilistic model of VDJ rearrangement, was used to identify disease-linked TCR variants. Using fastp trimming at Q25 and MiXCR clonotype assembly, TCRdb reanalyzed the public sequencing data and kept in-frame beta chains. Entries that share a CDR3 protein sequence are merged under the most common genes and DNA. TCRdb assigned the V and J calls; the authors' analysis was not used. This sample lists about 540,000 distinct CDR3 sequences; 10% to 15% were detected once. The ten largest make up around 6.8% of the sample. Ends trimmed: V by 4 bases, J by 6 bases; bases unmatched to a gene: 5. The CDR3 measures 16 amino acids from cysteine to phenylalanine. Just the 48-base CDR3 DNA is kept, in frame starting at base 1. The CDR1 and CDR2 encoded by the germline V gene are SGHDT and YYEEEE.

This chain joins TRBV5-6 to TRBJ2-2, and 14 bases in between align with TRBD2. Sequencing was performed on blood, either unsorted or a sorted T cell fraction (not recorded which). The TCR sequence derives from a male donor with ankylosing spondylitis. The DNA sequence is as follows: TGTGCCAGCAGCGGGACTAGCGGGAGTTCTTCCGGGGAGCTGTTTTTT. Its coded protein is CASSGTSGSSSGELFF.